This T cell receptor (beta chain) emerged from a study of shared clonotypes between healthy human individuals. For the study at large: Per donor, CD8 memory used one plate, CD8 naive used two, CD4 memory used three and CD4 naive used three.

This CDR3 is 14 amino acids long. With 3 bases removed from V and 3 bases from J, the gap between germline ends came to 12 bases. Germline V CDR1 and CDR2: KGHSH, LQKENI. The assay was immunoSEQ multiplex PCR, and TCRdb's table has in-frame clones only and misses some. Here the sample spans 950,000 to 1,100,000 clones, about 74% being singletons. Sequenced: memory CD4+ T cells sorted from blood. Described subset: CD45RA-negative fraction. The gene calls are TRBV18 and TRBJ2-7; D ambiguous. This clonotype originated in a man aged 18 to 29 in good health. The CDR3 DNA reads TGTGCCAGCTCACCGAATGAAGTAGGCTACGAGCAGTACTTC. Amino acids: CASSPNEVGYEQYF.